These 4 T cell receptor beta chains share one sample of origin, sequenced in a study of CD8 T cells in Susac syndrome. Random hexamers were used to reverse transcribe an amount of about 0.45 to 1 ug RNA. TCRdb redid the calling of the immunoSEQ multiplex PCR reads with MiXCR, one entry per CDR3 protein. The sample carries about 280,000 distinct CDR3 sequences, about 88% recorded once. What was sequenced was CD8+ T cells from PBMCs. Receptor source: a human donor with multiple sclerosis.

CDR3: CASSQDSEDEAFF. In DNA, the CDR3 is TGCGCCAGCAGCCAAGATTCGGAGGATGAAGCTTTCTTT. The rearrangement links TRBV4-1 to TRBJ1-1; D is unclear. The CDR3 has 13 residues. V was clipped by 0 bases and J by 7 bases, with 9 bases between them. Germline CDR1 is MGHRA and CDR2 is YSYEKL.

CDR3 amino acids: CASSVAPGRGIGSPLHF. Written as DNA, the CDR3 is TGTGCCAGCAGCGTAGCGCCCGGCAGGGGAATAGGTTCACCCCTCCACTTT. The rearrangement links TRBV9 to TRBJ1-6, with a weak D call TRBD1 (6 bases). CDR1 and CDR2 from the germline V gene are SGDLS and YYNGEE. V lost 0 bases and J 9 bases, leaving 19 bases between the germline ends. This CDR3 contains 17 residues.

This chain joins TRBV5-6 and TRBJ2-7; 8 nucleotides agree with TRBD1. Germline assignment: CDR1 SGHDT and CDR2 YYEEEE. This CDR3 is built from 15 residues. V gave up 5 bases and J gave up 2 bases; unmatched junction bases: 9. CDR3 protein: CASSSDREATYEQYF. The CDR3 DNA sequence: TGTGCCAGCAGTTCGGACAGGGAAGCGACCTACGAGCAGTACTTC.

The chain combines TRBV18 with TRBJ2-3; 7 bases line up with TRBD2. Germline trimming cut 0 bases from V and 5 bases from J; bases unmatched to any gene: 11. Germline V lookup: CDR1 KGHSH, CDR2 LQKENI. The CDR3 has 17 amino acids. The CDR3 is CASSPPKGRGSGDTQYF. In nucleotides, the CDR3 is TGTGCCAGCTCACCACCGAAGGGTCGCGGGAGTGGAGATACGCAGTATTTT.